Listed here are 9 T cell receptor beta chains from one sample, sequenced in a study of long-term antiretroviral therapy in people with HIV. Sequencing relied on immunoSEQ assay v3.0, run at survey level. TCRdb's table, derived via immunoSEQ multiplex PCR, lists solely in-frame clones and lacks some. This table has around 21,000 clones, more than 70% appearing once. The material sequenced was unsorted PBMCs, taken 2.3 years after starting antiretroviral therapy. The receptors stem from a man aged 55-75 years with HIV.

This clone was detected once. This chain uses TRBV5-1 with TRBJ2-1; 7 bases align to TRBD2. The CDR3 spans 16 residues. Germline V gene sequence: CDR1 SGHRS, CDR2 YFSETQ. With V trimmed by 0 bases and J by 0 bases, 3 bases remained unmatched. CDR3 nucleotide sequence: TGCGCCAGCAGCTTGGTGGCTAGCGGCTCCTACAATGAGCAGTTCTTC. Translated: CASSLVASGSYNEQFF.

This clone was observed once. The V gene is TRBV7-9, the J gene TRBJ2-1; either TRBD1 or TRBD2 may supply D (5 bases each). CDR1 SEHNR and CDR2 FQNEAQ come from the germline V gene (reference sequence). Between the trimmed V and J ends, which lost 5 bases and 9 bases, there was a span of 20 bases. The CDR3 contains 15 residues. This CDR3 reads CASSQTGRLSSEQFF. The CDR3 DNA sequence: TGTGCCAGCAGCCAAACGGGGCGGCTCTCTAGTGAGCAGTTCTTC. Combining the CDR3 with reference TRBV7-9 and TRBJ2-1 gives the whole variable domain DTGVSQNPRHKITKRGQNVTFRCDPISEHNRLYWYRQTLGQGPEFLTYFQNEAQLEKSRLLSDRFSAERPKGSFSTLEIQRTEQGDSAMYLCASSQTGRLSSEQFFGPGTRLTVL.

The chain employs TRBV19 and TRBJ2-7; 8 nucleotides line up with TRBD2. The V gene's germline CDR1 is LNHDA and CDR2 SQIVND (reference sequence). The CDR3 is 15 residues long. Trimming at V came to 6 bases and at J to 2 bases, leaving 9 bases not matched to a gene. CDR3 sequence reads: CASSGGVAAPYEQYF. The CDR3 bases are TGTGCCAGTAGCGGGGGGGTAGCGGCTCCCTACGAGCAGTACTTC.

This clone was detected once. This chain uses TRBV18 with TRBJ2-2; D is possibly TRBD1 (5 bases). The CDR3 has 14 residues. V was clipped by 4 bases and J by 1 base, with 7 bases between them. Germline V CDR1 and CDR2: KGHSH, LQKENI. Here the CDR3 reads CASSQTVNTGELFF. The CDR3, as DNA: TGTGCCAGCTCACAGACAGTGAACACCGGGGAGCTGTTTTTT. Based on the CDR3 plus reference TRBV18 and TRBJ2-2, the full variable domain is NAGVMQNPRHLVRRRGQEARLRCSPMKGHSHVYWYRQLPEEGLKFMVYLQKENIIDESGMPKERFSAEFPKEGPSILRIQQVVRGDSAAYFCASSQTVNTGELFFGEGSRLTVL.

The chain combines TRBV10-2 with TRBJ2-5; D is possibly TRBD1 (6 bases). This CDR3 region has 16 residues. Germline-derived CDR1 and CDR2 are WSHSY and SAAADI. The germline V and J ends were trimmed by 4 bases and 4 bases, with 19 bases remaining between them. The CDR3 is CASSGAQWGRGETQYF. The CDR3 DNA reads as TGCGCCAGCAGTGGGGCTCAGTGGGGGCGAGGAGAGACCCAGTACTTC.

The chain combines TRBV11-2 with TRBJ2-4; 8 positions agree with TRBD2. The CDR3 runs to 15 residues. Germline V lookup: CDR1 SGHAT, CDR2 FQNNGV. The ends lost 6 bases at V and 8 bases at J; junction bases unmatched: 12. In DNA, the CDR3 is TGTGCCAGCAGTCTGAGCGGGAGTGAAGTAGACATTCAGTACTTC. Protein product: CASSLSGSEVDIQYF. Drawing the rest from reference TRBV11-2 and TRBJ2-4, the complete variable domain is EAGVAQSPRYKIIEKRQSVAFWCNPISGHATLYWYQQILGQGPKLLIQFQNNGVVDDSQLPKDRFSAERLKGVDSTLKIQPAKLEDSAVYLCASSLSGSEVDIQYFGAGTRLSVL.

This rearrangement joins TRBV18 to TRBJ1-2, with 8 bases fitting TRBD1. This CDR3 contains 13 residues. CDR1 is KGHSH, CDR2 LQKENI, per germline. V was clipped by 8 bases and J by 5 bases; unmatched bases: 7. CDR3 DNA sequence: TGTGCCAGCCAAATGGACAGGGCGTATGGCTACACCTTC. Protein sequence: CASQMDRAYGYTF.

CDR3 nucleotide sequence: TGTGCCAGCAGGACCGGGACTAGCGGGAGCACAGATACGCAGTATTTT. The encoded protein is CASRTGTSGSTDTQYF. The chain employs TRBV7-9 and TRBJ2-3, with 12 bases matching TRBD2. V lost 6 bases to trimming and J lost 0 bases; unmatched junction nucleotides: 4. CDR3 length equals 16 residues. The germline V gene encodes CDR1 SEHNR and CDR2 FQNEAQ (reference sequence).

This chain connects TRBV4-3 to TRBJ1-2, with D tentatively TRBD1 (5 bases). The V gene lost 2 bases and the J gene lost 8 bases, with 15 bases spanning the gap. The CDR3 runs to 14 residues. Looked up from germline, CDR1 is LGHNA and CDR2 is YSLEER. The CDR3, as DNA: TGCGCCAGCAGCCAAAATTGGCAGGGTGAAGGCTACACCTTC. It is translated as CASSQNWQGEGYTF.